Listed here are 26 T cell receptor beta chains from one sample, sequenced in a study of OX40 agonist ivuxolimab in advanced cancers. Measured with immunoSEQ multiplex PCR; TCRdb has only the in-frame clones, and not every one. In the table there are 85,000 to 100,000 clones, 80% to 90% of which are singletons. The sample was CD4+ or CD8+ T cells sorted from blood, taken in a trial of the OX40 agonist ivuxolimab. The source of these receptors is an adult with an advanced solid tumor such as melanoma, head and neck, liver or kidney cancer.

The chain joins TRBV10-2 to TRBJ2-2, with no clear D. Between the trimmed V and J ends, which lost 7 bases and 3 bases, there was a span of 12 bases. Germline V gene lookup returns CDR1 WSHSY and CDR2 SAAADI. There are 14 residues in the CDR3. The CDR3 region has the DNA TGCGCCAGCATGAGGCTGGTCGACACCGGGGAGCTGTTTTTT. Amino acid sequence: CASMRLVDTGELFF.

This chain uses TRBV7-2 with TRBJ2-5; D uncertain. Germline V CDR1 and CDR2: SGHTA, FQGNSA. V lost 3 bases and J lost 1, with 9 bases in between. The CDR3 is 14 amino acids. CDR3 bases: TGTGCCAGCAGCTTCGAGGTAGGCCAAGAGACCCAGTACTTC. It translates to CASSFEVGQETQYF. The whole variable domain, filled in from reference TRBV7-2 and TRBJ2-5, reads GAGVSQSPSNKVTEKGKDVELRCDPISGHTALYWYRQSLGQGLEFLIYFQGNSAPDKSGLPSDRFSAERTGGSVSTLTIQRTQQEDSAVYLCASSFEVGQETQYFGPGTRLLVL.

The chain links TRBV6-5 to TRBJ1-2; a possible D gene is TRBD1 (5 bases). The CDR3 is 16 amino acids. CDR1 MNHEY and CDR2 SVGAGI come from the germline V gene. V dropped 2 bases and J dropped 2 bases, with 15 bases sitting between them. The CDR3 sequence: CASSYGGGKGNYGYTF. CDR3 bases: TGTGCCAGCAGTTACGGGGGAGGGAAGGGGAACTATGGCTACACCTTC.

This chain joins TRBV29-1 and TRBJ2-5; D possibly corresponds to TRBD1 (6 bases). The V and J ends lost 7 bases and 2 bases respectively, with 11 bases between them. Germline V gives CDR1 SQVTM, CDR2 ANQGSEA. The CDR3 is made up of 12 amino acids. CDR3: CSADGQQETQYF. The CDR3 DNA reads TGCAGCGCAGACGGACAGCAAGAGACCCAGTACTTC.

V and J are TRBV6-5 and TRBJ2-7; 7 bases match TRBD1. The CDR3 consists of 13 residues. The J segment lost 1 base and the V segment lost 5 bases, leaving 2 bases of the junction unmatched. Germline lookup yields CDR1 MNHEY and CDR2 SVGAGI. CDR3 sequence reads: CASSPGQSYEQYF. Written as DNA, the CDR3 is TGTGCCAGCAGTCCGGGACAGTCCTACGAGCAGTACTTC.

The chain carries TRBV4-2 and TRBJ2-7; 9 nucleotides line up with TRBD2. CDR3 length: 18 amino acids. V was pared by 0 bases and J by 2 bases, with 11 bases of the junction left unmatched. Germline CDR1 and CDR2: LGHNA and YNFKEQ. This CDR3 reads CASSQDRLGGGAPYEQYF. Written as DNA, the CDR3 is TGTGCCAGCAGCCAAGATAGATTGGGCGGGGGGGCCCCCTACGAGCAGTACTTC.

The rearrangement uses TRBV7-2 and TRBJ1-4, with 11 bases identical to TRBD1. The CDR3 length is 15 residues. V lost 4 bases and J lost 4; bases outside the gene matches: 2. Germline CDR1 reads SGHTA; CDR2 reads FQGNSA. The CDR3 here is CASSWTGGVNEKLFF. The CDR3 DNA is TGTGCCAGCAGCTGGACAGGGGGCGTTAATGAAAAACTGTTTTTT.

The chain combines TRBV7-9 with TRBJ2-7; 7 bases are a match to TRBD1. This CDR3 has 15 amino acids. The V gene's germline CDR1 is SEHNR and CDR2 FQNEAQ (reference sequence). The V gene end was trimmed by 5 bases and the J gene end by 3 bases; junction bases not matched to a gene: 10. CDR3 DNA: TGTGCCAGCAGCCGCCTGGGACAGCCGTTCTACGAGCAGTACTTC. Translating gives CASSRLGQPFYEQYF. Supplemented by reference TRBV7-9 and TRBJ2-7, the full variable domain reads DTGVSQNPRHKITKRGQNVTFRCDPISEHNRLYWYRQTLGQGPEFLTYFQNEAQLEKSRLLSDRFSAERPKGSFSTLEIQRTEQGDSAMYLCASSRLGQPFYEQYFGPGTRLTVT.

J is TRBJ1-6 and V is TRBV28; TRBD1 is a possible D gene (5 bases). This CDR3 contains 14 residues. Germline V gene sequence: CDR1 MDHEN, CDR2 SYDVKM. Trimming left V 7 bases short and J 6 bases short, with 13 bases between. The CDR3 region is CASTSGAANSPLHF. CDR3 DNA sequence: TGTGCCAGCACCTCTGGGGCAGCTAATTCACCCCTCCACTTT.

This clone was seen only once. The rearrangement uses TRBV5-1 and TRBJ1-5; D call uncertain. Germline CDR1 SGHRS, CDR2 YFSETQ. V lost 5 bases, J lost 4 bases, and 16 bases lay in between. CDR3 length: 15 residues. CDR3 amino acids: CASSPTGYANQPQHF. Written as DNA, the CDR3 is TGCGCCAGCAGTCCTACGGGGTACGCAAATCAGCCCCAGCATTTT.

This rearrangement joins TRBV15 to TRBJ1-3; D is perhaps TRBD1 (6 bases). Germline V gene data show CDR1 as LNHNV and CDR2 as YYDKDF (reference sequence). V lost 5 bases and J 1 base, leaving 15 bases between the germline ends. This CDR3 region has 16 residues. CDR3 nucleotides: TGTGCCACCAGCGTGCTGGGGGCCACGTCTGGAAACACCATATATTTT. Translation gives CATSVLGATSGNTIYF.

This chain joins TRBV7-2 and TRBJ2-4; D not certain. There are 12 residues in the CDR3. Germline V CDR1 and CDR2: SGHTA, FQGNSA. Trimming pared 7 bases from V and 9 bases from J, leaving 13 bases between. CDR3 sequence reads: CASTSRSRIQYF. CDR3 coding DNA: TGTGCCAGCACCTCCCGATCACGCATTCAGTACTTC. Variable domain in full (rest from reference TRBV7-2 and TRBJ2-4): GAGVSQSPSNKVTEKGKDVELRCDPISGHTALYWYRQSLGQGLEFLIYFQGNSAPDKSGLPSDRFSAERTGGSVSTLTIQRTQQEDSAVYLCASTSRSRIQYFGAGTRLSVL.

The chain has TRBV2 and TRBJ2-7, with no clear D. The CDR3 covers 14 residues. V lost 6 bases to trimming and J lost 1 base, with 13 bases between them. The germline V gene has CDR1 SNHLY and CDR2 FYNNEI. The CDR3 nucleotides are TGTGCCAGCAGAAACTTTGACATTTCCTACGAGCAGTACTTC. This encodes CASRNFDISYEQYF.

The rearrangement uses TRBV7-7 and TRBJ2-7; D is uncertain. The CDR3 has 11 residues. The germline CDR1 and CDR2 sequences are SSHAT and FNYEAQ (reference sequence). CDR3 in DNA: TGTGCTAGAGATACCCCTCGGGAGCAGTACTTC. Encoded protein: CARDTPREQYF.

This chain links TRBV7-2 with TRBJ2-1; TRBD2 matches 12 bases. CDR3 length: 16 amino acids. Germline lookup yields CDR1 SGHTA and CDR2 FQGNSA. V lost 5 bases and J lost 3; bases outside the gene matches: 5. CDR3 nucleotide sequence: TGTGCCAGCAGCCCAGGACTAGCGGGGTTCTACAATGAGCAGTTCTTC. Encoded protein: CASSPGLAGFYNEQFF.

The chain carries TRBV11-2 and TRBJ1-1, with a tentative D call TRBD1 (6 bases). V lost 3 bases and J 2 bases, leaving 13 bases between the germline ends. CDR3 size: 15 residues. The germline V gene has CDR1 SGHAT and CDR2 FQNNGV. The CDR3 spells CASSFGLGGNTEAFF. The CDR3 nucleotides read TGTGCCAGCAGCTTCGGCCTTGGGGGCAACACTGAAGCTTTCTTT.

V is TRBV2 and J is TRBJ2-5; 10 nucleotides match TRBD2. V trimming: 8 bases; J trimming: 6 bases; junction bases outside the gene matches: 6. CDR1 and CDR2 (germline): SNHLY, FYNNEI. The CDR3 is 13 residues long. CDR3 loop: CASVLAGVKTQYF. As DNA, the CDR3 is TGTGCCAGCGTCCTAGCGGGGGTGAAGACCCAGTACTTC. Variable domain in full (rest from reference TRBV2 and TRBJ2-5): EPEVTQTPSHQVTQMGQEVILRCVPISNHLYFYWYRQILGQKVEFLVSFYNNEISEKSEIFDDQFSVERPDGSNFTLKIRSTKLEDSAMYFCASVLAGVKTQYFGPGTRLLVL.

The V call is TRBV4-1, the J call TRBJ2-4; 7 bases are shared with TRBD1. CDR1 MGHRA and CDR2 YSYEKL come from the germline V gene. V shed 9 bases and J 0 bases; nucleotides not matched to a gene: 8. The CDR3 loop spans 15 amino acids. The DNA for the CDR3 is TGCGCCAGGAGAGAGGGGGCTGTAGCCAAAAACATTCAGTACTTC. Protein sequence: CARREGAVAKNIQYF.

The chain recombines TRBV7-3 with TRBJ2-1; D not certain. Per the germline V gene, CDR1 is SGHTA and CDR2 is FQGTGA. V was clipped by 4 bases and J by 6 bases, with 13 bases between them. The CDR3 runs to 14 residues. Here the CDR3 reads CASSSSAVSNEQFF. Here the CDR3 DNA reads TGTGCCAGCAGCTCATCGGCCGTTAGCAATGAGCAGTTCTTC.

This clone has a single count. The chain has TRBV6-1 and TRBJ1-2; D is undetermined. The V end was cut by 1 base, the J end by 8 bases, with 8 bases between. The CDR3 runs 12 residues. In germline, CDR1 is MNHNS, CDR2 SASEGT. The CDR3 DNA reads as TGTGCCAGCAGTGAAGAGACGTGGGGCTACACCTTC. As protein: CASSEETWGYTF.

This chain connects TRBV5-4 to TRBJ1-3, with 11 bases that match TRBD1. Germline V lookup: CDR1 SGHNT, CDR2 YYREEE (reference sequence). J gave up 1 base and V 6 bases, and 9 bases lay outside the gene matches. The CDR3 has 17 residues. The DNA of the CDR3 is TGTGCCAGCAACTCTGAAGGACAGGGGGCGTCTGGAAACACCATATATTTT. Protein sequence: CASNSEGQGASGNTIYF.

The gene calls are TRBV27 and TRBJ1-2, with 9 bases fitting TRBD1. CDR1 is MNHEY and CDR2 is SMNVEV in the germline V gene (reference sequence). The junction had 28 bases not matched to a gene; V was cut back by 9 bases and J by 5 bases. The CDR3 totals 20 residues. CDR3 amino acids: CASTPTGRGLTGGRKYGYTF. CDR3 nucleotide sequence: TGTGCCAGTACCCCCACGGGCAGGGGTCTAACAGGGGGCCGGAAGTATGGCTACACCTTC.

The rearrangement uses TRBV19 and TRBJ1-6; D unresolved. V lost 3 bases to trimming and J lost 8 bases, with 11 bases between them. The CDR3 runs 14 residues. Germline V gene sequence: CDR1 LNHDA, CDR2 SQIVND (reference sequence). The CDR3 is CASSMAGGHSPLHF. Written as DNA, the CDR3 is TGTGCCAGTAGTATGGCCGGCGGCCATTCACCCCTCCACTTT.

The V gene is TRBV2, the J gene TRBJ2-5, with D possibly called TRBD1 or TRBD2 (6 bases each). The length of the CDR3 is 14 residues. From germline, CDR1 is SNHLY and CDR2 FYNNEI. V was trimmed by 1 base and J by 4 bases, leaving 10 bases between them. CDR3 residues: CASSEGGAAETQYF. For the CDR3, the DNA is TGTGCCAGCAGTGAAGGGGGGGCGGCAGAGACCCAGTACTTC.

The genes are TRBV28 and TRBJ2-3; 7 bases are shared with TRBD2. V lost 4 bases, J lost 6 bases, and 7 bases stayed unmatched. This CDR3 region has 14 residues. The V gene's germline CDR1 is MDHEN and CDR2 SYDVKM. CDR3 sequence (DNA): TGTGCCAGCAGTTCAGGACTAGTCGGCGATACGCAGTATTTT. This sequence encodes CASSSGLVGDTQYF.

The DNA of the CDR3 is TGTGCCAGCAGTGGAACCGGGGAGCCAGATACGCAGTATTTT. It encodes CASSGTGEPDTQYF. The chain recombines TRBV6-5 with TRBJ2-3; TRBD2 is a possible D gene (5 bases). The CDR3 loop spans 14 amino acids. Germline V lookup: CDR1 MNHEY, CDR2 SVGAGI. Deletions cut 5 bases from V and 4 bases from J, with 13 bases between.